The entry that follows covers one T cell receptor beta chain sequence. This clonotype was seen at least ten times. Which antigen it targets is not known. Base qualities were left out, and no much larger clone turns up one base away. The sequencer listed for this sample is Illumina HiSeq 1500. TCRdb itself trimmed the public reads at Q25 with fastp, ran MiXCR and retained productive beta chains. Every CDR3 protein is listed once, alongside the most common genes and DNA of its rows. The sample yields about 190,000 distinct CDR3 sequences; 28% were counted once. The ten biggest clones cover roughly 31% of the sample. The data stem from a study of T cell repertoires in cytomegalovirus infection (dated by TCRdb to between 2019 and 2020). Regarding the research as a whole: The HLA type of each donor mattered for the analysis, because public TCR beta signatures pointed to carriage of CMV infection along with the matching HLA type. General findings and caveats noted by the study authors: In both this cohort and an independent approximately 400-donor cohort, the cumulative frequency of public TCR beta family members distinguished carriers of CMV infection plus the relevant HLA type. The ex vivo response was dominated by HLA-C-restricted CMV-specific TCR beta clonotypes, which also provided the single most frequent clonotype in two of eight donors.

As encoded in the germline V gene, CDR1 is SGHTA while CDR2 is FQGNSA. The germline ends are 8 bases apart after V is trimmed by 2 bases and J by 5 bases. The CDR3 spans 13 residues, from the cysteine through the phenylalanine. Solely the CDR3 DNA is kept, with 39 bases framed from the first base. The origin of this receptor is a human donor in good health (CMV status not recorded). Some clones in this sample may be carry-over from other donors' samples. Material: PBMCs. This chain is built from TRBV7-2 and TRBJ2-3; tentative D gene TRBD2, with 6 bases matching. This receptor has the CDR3 CASSLTGEDTQYF. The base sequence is TGTGCCAGCAGCTTAACGGGGGAAGATACGCAGTATTTT.